This T cell receptor (beta chain) appears in the sequencing data of a study of blood T cell repertoires in COVID-19. Per the original data handling: It was from reference gene primer amplification that nucleated cell counts were estimated. Assay: immunoSEQ multiplex PCR; the TCRdb copy retains only in-frame clones and omits some. That table furnishes V, J and clone size, whereas the DNA furnished D and trimming. The sample records approximately 73,000 clones, 86% being singletons. V lost 5 bases, J lost 4 bases, and 9 bases stayed unmatched. CDR1 and CDR2 (germline): SEHNR, FQNEAQ (reference sequence). The CDR3 runs 16 residues.

Source material: peripheral blood. This chain joins TRBV7-9 and TRBJ1-4; 8 bases align to TRBD1. The TCR comes from an older woman with acute or convalescent COVID-19. The CDR3 DNA is TGTGCCAGCAGCCACCGCAGGGGGCAATATAATGAAAAACTGTTTTTT. It specifies CASSHRRGQYNEKLFF.